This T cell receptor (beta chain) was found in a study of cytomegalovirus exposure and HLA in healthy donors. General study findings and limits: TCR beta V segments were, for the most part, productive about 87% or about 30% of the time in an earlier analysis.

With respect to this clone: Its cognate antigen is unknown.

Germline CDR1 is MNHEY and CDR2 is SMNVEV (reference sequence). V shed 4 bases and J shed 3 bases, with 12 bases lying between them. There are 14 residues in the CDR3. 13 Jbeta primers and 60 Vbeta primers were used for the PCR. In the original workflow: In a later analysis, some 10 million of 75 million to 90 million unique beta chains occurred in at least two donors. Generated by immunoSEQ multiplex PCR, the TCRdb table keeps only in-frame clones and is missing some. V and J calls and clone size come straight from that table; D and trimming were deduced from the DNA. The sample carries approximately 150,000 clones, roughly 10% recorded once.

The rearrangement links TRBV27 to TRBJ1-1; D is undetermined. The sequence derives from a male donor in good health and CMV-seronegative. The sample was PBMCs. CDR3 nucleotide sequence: TGTGCCAGCAGTTCCGAGGGCGCGCACACTGAAGCTTTCTTT. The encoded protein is CASSSEGAHTEAFF.